The subject of this entry is one T cell receptor beta chain. Each donor supplied ten milliliters of peripheral blood. Next came a second PCR, run for about 7 to 12 cycles, which used a sample-barcoded 5' primer along with a J-beta primer mix. TCRdb re-called the 5' RACE reads through MiXCR, storing one row per CDR3 protein. The sample yields 500,000 to 650,000 distinct CDR3 sequences, roughly a quarter seen once. This sample was included in a study of blood T cells in healthy people across ages. Germline CDR1 is SGDLS and CDR2 is YYNGEE. Between the trimmed V and J ends, which lost 3 bases and 4 bases, there was a span of 19 bases. This CDR3 is built from 16 residues. A further study also used this sample, focusing on T cells of mothers and their children. This second report adds: Each mother yielded more than 9 million TCR beta CDR3 reads. Each child yielded roughly 2.9 million reads.

Input material: blood. The J gene is TRBJ1-2, the V gene TRBV9, with no clear D. The clonotype originates from a boy aged 2 to 10 in good health. The CDR3 region is CASSARIEVASYGYTF. Here the CDR3 DNA reads TGTGCCAGCAGCGCCCGTATAGAGGTCGCCTCCTATGGCTACACCTTC.